There are a few counts of the clone carrying this TCR beta chain. What it recognizes is unknown. Unique molecular identifiers were incorporated during preparation of the TCRbeta library. One entry per CDR3 protein results from TCRdb running MiXCR on the PCR reads. The repertoire holds around 490,000 distinct CDR3 sequences, with 9.5% to 12% as singletons. The data stem from a study of T-cell reconstitution after alpha-beta-depleted transplantation in children. The CDR3 is 13 residues long. CDR1 SGHDN and CDR2 FVKESK come from the germline V gene. With 6 bases clipped from V and 10 bases from J, the junction kept 9 bases outside the gene matches. Study-level findings and limits: Newly made T cells mostly supplied T-cell counts and diversity one year after transplant. Reportedly, alpha-beta T cells present about two months post-transplant originated from several hundred expanded clones of graft origin.

The genes are TRBV14 and TRBJ2-1; TRBD2 aligns across 7 bases. Here the sequenced sample was PBMCs, mostly from graft donor cells, taken 180 days after TCRalphabeta/CD19-depleted stem cell transplant. This TCR was sampled from a female patient aged 2-9 years who had a stem cell transplant for aplastic anemia, so the T cells may come from the graft donor. CDR3 sequence reads: CASREWGGIEQFF. CDR3 nucleotides: TGTGCCAGCAGGGAGTGGGGGGGAATCGAGCAGTTCTTC.